This is a list of T cell receptor beta chains from one sample in a study of cytomegalovirus exposure and HLA in healthy donors. Profiling relied on immunoSEQ multiplex PCR, and the TCRdb table lists in-frame clones only, not all of them. Of 120,000 to 150,000 clones in the sample, over 70% were seen once. The sample comprised PBMCs. The source is a woman aged 40 to 50 in good health and CMV-seropositive. Both conserved end residues are part of each CDR3. D genes are given only for firm matches. Where a row states a size, it is once, few, many or the class of an expanded clone; other rows omit it.

-	-	TRBV5-1	TRBJ1-6	CASSLLGQYNSPLHF	TGCGCCAGCAGCTTGCTGGGGCAATATAATTCACCCCTCCACTTT
TRBD2	-	TRBV6-1	TRBJ2-1	CASSGLAGGFNEQFF	TGTGCCAGCAGCGGACTAGCGGGGGGCTTCAATGAGCAGTTCTTC
-	-	TRBV10-1	TRBJ1-1	CASSPLGLGPNTEAFF	TGCGCCAGCAGTCCTCTCGGTTTGGGCCCTAACACTGAAGCTTTCTTT
-	-	TRBV5-4	TRBJ1-2	CASSQNQGTSSYGYTF	TGTGCCAGCAGCCAGAATCAGGGGACCTCTTCCTATGGCTACACCTTC
-	-	TRBV25-1	TRBJ2-2	CASSVVGTSNTGELFF	TGTGCCAGCAGTGTCGTGGGCACGTCGAACACCGGGGAGCTGTTTTTT
-	-	TRBV2	TRBJ2-5	CASSLQETQYF	TGTGCCAGCAGTCTCCAAGAGACCCAGTACTTC
-	-	TRBV18	TRBJ2-4	CASSPRDIGIQYF	TGTGCCAGCTCACCCAGGGACATCGGTATTCAGTACTTC
-	once	TRBV9	TRBJ2-7	CASSVGGQSNSYEQYF	TGTGCCAGCAGCGTAGGAGGACAGTCTAACTCCTACGAGCAGTACTTC
-	-	TRBV10-3	TRBJ2-7	CAISEEDSRPYEQYF	TGTGCCATCAGTGAAGAGGACAGTCGCCCCTACGAGCAGTACTTC
-	-	TRBV27	TRBJ1-1	CASSPPKFGSEAFF	TGTGCCAGCAGTCCTCCCAAGTTCGGGTCTGAAGCTTTCTTT
TRBD1	few	TRBV6-6	TRBJ1-6	CASSPGQGANSPLHF	TGTGCCAGCAGCCCCGGACAGGGGGCCAATTCACCCCTCCACTTT
TRBD1	-	TRBV11-2	TRBJ2-4	CASSVLGTALAKNIQYF	TGTGCCAGCAGCGTACTAGGGACAGCTCTAGCCAAAAACATTCAGTACTTC
-	-	TRBV2	TRBJ1-5	CASSAGSPSNQPQHF	TGTGCCAGCAGTGCAGGGTCGCCTAGCAATCAGCCCCAGCATTTT
TRBD1	-	TRBV5-1	TRBJ1-2	CASSMGQGVGYGYTF	TGCGCCAGCAGCATGGGACAGGGGGTTGGGTATGGCTACACCTTC
-	few	TRBV6-6	TRBJ2-1	CASSYRDRNEQFF	TGTGCCAGCAGTTACCGAGACAGGAATGAGCAGTTCTTC
TRBD2	-	TRBV9	TRBJ2-1	CASSVLAGGTYNEQFF	TGTGCCAGCAGCGTATTGGCGGGGGGCACCTACAATGAGCAGTTCTTC
TRBD1	-	TRBV18	TRBJ1-1	CASSPPTGGTEAFF	TGTGCCAGCTCACCTCCGACAGGGGGGACTGAAGCTTTCTTT
-	-	TRBV30	TRBJ2-5	CAWSVRGIETQYF	TGTGCCTGGAGTGTTCGGGGAATTGAGACCCAGTACTTC
-	-	TRBV16	TRBJ1-2	CASSQSPAGANNYGYTF	TGTGCCAGCAGCCAATCCCCCGCGGGGGCCAATAACTATGGCTACACCTTC
-	few	TRBV9	TRBJ2-5	CASSVGNPGEETQYF	TGTGCCAGCAGCGTAGGTAATCCCGGGGAAGAGACCCAGTACTTC